These T cell receptor beta chains were read from a single sample in a study of beta chain features in type 1 diabetes. Libraries were prepared by immunoSEQ multiplex PCR; TCRdb keeps only in-frame clonotypes and omits some of them. The sample includes 250,000 to 300,000 clones, under 8.5% of them seen just once. Sample: central memory CD4+ T cells from blood. All receptors come from a woman aged 18-35 years in good health. The conserved cysteine and the conserved F or W are not part of the CDR3 here. D genes are given only for firm matches.

D: -; J: TRBJ2-5; V: TRBV25-1; CDR3: ASSEYEETQY
D: -; J: TRBJ2-5; V: TRBV5-1; CDR3: ASSLGAAQETQY
D: -; J: TRBJ2-6; V: TRBV13; CDR3: ASSLSSGANVLT
D: TRBD1; J: TRBJ2-3; V: TRBV7-9; CDR3: ASRLVAGGLIDTQY
D: -; J: TRBJ1-3; V: TRBV7-9; CDR3: ASSSTSNTIY
D: TRBD2; J: TRBJ2-1; V: TRBV5-4; CDR3: ASSGGDQQF
D: -; J: TRBJ2-7; V: TRBV4-3; CDR3: ASSQRDGHYEQY
D: -; J: TRBJ1-2; V: TRBV6-1; CDR3: ASAHQGLGYGYT
D: TRBD1; J: TRBJ1-4; V: TRBV7-9; CDR3: ASSLEFGQANEKLF
D: -; J: TRBJ2-7; V: TRBV7-9; CDR3: ASSLEIGGMWA
D: -; J: TRBJ1-5; V: TRBV4-1; CDR3: ASSQEARQPQH
D: -; J: TRBJ1-1; V: TRBV28; CDR3: ASITSGVDAKAF
D: -; J: TRBJ1-6; V: TRBV28; CDR3: ASSQPGHGNSPLH
D: TRBD2; J: TRBJ2-1; V: TRBV10-2; CDR3: ASSEPIGLAYYNEQF
D: -; J: TRBJ1-6; V: TRBV7-2; CDR3: ASSISRSLGDSSPLH
D: -; J: TRBJ1-1; V: TRBV2; CDR3: ASSVVGPEAF
D: TRBD1; J: TRBJ2-5; V: TRBV18; CDR3: ASSPSLGTGAKGETQY
D: -; J: -; V: TRBV5-1; CDR3: ASSFQDGSYEQY
D: -; J: TRBJ2-3; V: TRBV2; CDR3: ASLIYDTQY
D: -; J: TRBJ1-1; V: TRBV30; CDR3: AWSVPLTRKAF
D: -; J: TRBJ2-2; V: TRBV5-1; CDR3: ASSLGQHTGELF
D: TRBD1; J: TRBJ2-3; V: TRBV4-3; CDR3: ASSRGQGFADTQY
D: -; J: TRBJ2-3; V: TRBV5-4; CDR3: ASSLEGIETPQY
D: -; J: TRBJ2-3; V: TRBV19; CDR3: ASSIVWRDPGTQY
D: TRBD1; J: TRBJ1-5; V: TRBV18; CDR3: ASSQQGAGSNQPQH
D: TRBD2; J: TRBJ2-3; V: TRBV6-5; CDR3: ASYRLAGGSDTQY
D: TRBD1; J: TRBJ1-2; V: TRBV19; CDR3: ASQDRSSYGYT
D: -; J: TRBJ2-3; V: TRBV4-3; CDR3: ASSQDSRGAADTQY
D: TRBD1; J: TRBJ1-5; V: TRBV6-5; CDR3: ASRTGASNQPQH
D: TRBD1; J: TRBJ1-5; V: TRBV7-2; CDR3: ASSPTGQSNQPQH
D: -; J: TRBJ2-3; V: TRBV4-3; CDR3: ASSQGYQGSYTQY
D: -; J: TRBJ1-5; V: TRBV18; CDR3: ASSPEAGSQPQH
D: -; J: TRBJ2-5; V: TRBV6-5; CDR3: ASSYSGETQY
D: -; J: TRBJ1-4; V: TRBV5-6; CDR3: ASSRRALGEKLF
D: -; J: TRBJ1-1; V: TRBV29-1; CDR3: SVHPRTIEAF
D: -; J: TRBJ2-2; V: TRBV2; CDR3: ASRSGEDGELF
D: TRBD2; J: TRBJ2-3; V: TRBV9; CDR3: ASSVGIASGSTDTQY
D: -; J: TRBJ2-5; V: TRBV7-2; CDR3: ASTPYGGSQETQY
D: TRBD2; J: TRBJ2-3; V: TRBV7-2; CDR3: ASSPSGRLDTQY
D: -; J: TRBJ1-2; V: TRBV28; CDR3: ASYGGFGYGYT
D: TRBD2; J: TRBJ2-1; V: TRBV9; CDR3: ASSLLSGSSYNEQF
D: -; J: TRBJ2-3; V: TRBV6-5; CDR3: ASNPLRASTDTQY
D: -; J: TRBJ1-5; V: TRBV16; CDR3: ASSGQNRVGQPQH
D: TRBD1; J: TRBJ1-1; V: TRBV19; CDR3: ASSMWRGRSTEAF
D: -; J: TRBJ2-1; V: TRBV30; CDR3: AWSVGGTTNEQF
D: -; J: TRBJ2-1; V: TRBV9; CDR3: ASSASSGASSYNEQF
D: TRBD1; J: TRBJ2-5; V: TRBV5-4; CDR3: ASSPSAGGVETQY
D: TRBD2; J: TRBJ2-5; V: TRBV9; CDR3: ASSVGLAGGPRETQY
D: -; J: TRBJ1-4; V: TRBV7-2; CDR3: ASTRTRAEKLF
D: TRBD2; J: TRBJ2-1; V: TRBV7-3; CDR3: ASSRTSGSGYEQF